This T cell receptor beta chain emerged from a study of T cells in Graves' hyperthyroidism and ophthalmopathy. This clonotype was observed many times. Losses at the gene ends were 0 bases for V and 2 bases for J; bases not matched to a gene: 5. CDR3 length: 15 residues. Germline CDR1 and CDR2: GTSNPN and SVGIG (reference sequence). TCR beta CDR3 regions were amplified from RNA. The TCR CDR3 first-round RT-PCR relied on the HTBI primer set. Via MiXCR, TCRdb re-called the multiplex PCR reads, giving one row per CDR3 protein. The sample gives more than 450,000 distinct CDR3 sequences, around 20% of which show up once; roughly 44% is in the top ten.

The origin of this receptor is a man aged 35 to 55 with Graves' ophthalmopathy. The chain combines TRBV30 with TRBJ2-7, with 9 positions matching TRBD2. Sequenced input: blood. CDR3: CAWSVGSGGAYEQYF. As DNA, the CDR3 is TGTGCCTGGAGTGTAGGTAGCGGGGGTGCCTACGAGCAGTACTTC.